This section outlines one T cell receptor beta chain sequence together with its context. What it recognizes is unknown. The germline V gene has CDR1 SEHNR and CDR2 FQNEAQ (reference sequence). The trim removed 5 bases at V and 4 bases at J, leaving 13 bases unmatched. There are 16 residues in the CDR3. This record belongs to a study of cytomegalovirus exposure and HLA in healthy donors. About the study: Earlier findings included roughly 100 million unique TCR beta sequences obtained from about 180 million T cells. Findings and limits, study-wide: The study recorded more than 150 TCR beta chains that were cytomegalovirus-associated. For most TCR beta V segments, an earlier analysis put the productive rate at about 87% or about 30% of the time.

Use of 60 Vbeta and 13 Jbeta primers characterized the PCR. Generated by immunoSEQ multiplex PCR, the TCRdb table keeps only in-frame clones and is missing some. The data hold 100,000 to 120,000 clones, with around 76% observed a single time. The receptor's source is a man aged 30-40 years in good health and CMV-seropositive. The material sequenced was PBMCs. The chain joins TRBV7-9 to TRBJ2-7; 8 bases align to TRBD1. Here the CDR3 reads CASSKRWGQAPYEQYF. Here the CDR3 DNA reads TGTGCCAGCAGCAAAAGGTGGGGACAGGCCCCTTACGAGCAGTACTTC.